What follows are 29 T cell receptor beta chains derived from one specimen sequenced in a study of blood T cell repertoires in COVID-19. The method was immunoSEQ multiplex PCR; TCRdb's version includes in-frame clones alone and lacks a portion of them. The repertoire holds approximately 130,000 clones, with roughly four fifths as singletons. Sequencing used peripheral blood. The receptors come from a man aged 40-55 years with active or convalescent COVID-19.

The rearrangement joins TRBV11-2 to TRBJ2-5; D call uncertain. Germline loops: CDR1 SGHAT, CDR2 FQNNGV. Trimming pared 3 bases from V and 4 bases from J, leaving 6 bases between. The CDR3 spans 12 residues. The CDR3 bases are TGTGCCAGCAGCTTTCGCGCAGAGACCCAGTACTTC. This sequence encodes CASSFRAETQYF.

V usage is TRBV9 and J usage is TRBJ1-2; D gene unclear. Germline V gene sequence: CDR1 SGDLS, CDR2 YYNGEE. V was cut by 3 bases and J by 3 bases, with 15 bases left in between. The CDR3 has 15 residues. The CDR3 spells CASSAAVGRDYGYTF. CDR3 nucleotide sequence: TGTGCCAGCAGCGCAGCGGTGGGAAGGGACTATGGCTACACCTTC.

This sequence joins TRBV7-8 and TRBJ2-2; perhaps TRBD1 as D (6 bases). V dropped 6 bases and J dropped 0 bases, with 8 bases sitting between them. There are 14 residues in the CDR3. Germline V CDR1 and CDR2: SGHVS, FQNEAQ. The CDR3 region is CASRGTTNTGELFF. The CDR3 region has the DNA TGTGCCAGCAGAGGGACAACGAACACCGGGGAGCTGTTTTTT.

The chain employs TRBV7-9 and TRBJ1-2; 12 bases line up with TRBD1. V shed 5 bases, J shed 6 bases, and the junction held 13 bases outside the gene matches. In germline, CDR1 is SEHNR, CDR2 FQNEAQ (reference sequence). This CDR3 is built from 17 residues. The CDR3 sequence is CASSPSGTGGVVDGYTF. CDR3 nucleotides: TGTGCCAGCAGCCCGAGCGGGACAGGGGGCGTGGTTGATGGCTACACCTTC.

This clone turned up a few times. As DNA, the CDR3 is TGTGCCAGCAGGGCCCCAAGGGCGGGGAATTCACCCCTCCACTTT. This translates into CASRAPRAGNSPLHF. The chain recombines TRBV6-5 with TRBJ1-6; D is uncertain. The CDR3 contains 15 residues. Per the germline V gene, CDR1 is MNHEY and CDR2 is SVGAGI. Between the trimmed V and J ends, which lost 6 bases and 7 bases, there was a span of 16 bases.

The table lists this clone with a count of one. The chain's CDR3 is CATSEAGGLNEQFF. The CDR3 DNA reads TGTGCCACCAGTGAAGCGGGGGGGCTCAATGAGCAGTTCTTC. V is TRBV24-1 and J is TRBJ2-1; 10 bases are shared with TRBD2. V shed 4 bases and J 6 bases; nucleotides not matched to a gene: 2. Germline V lookup: CDR1 KGHDR, CDR2 SFDVKD. This CDR3 region has 14 residues.

The V call is TRBV18, the J call TRBJ1-4; no clear D. Trimming took off 2 bases at V and 8 bases at J, with 9 bases between the two ends. The CDR3 extends over 13 amino acids. Germline assignment: CDR1 KGHSH and CDR2 LQKENI. The CDR3 DNA follows: TGTGCCAGCTCACCATCGCAGCGCGAAAAACTGTTTTTT. Encoded protein: CASSPSQREKLFF.

This sequence joins TRBV4-2 and TRBJ2-2; a possible D gene is TRBD1 (6 bases). CDR3 length: 15 amino acids. Germline lookup yields CDR1 LGHNA and CDR2 YNFKEQ. Between the trimmed V and J ends, which lost 1 base and 0 bases, there was a span of 6 bases. Written as DNA, the CDR3 is TGTGCCAGCAGCCAAGGGACAGCGAACACCGGGGAGCTGTTTTTT. Translated: CASSQGTANTGELFF.

The V gene is TRBV3-1 (or the pseudogene TRBV3-2), the J gene TRBJ2-3; D perhaps matches TRBD2 (6 bases). This CDR3 spans 19 amino acids. V lost 0 bases, J lost 3 bases, and 22 bases lay in between. Germline V gene sequence: CDR1 LGHDT, CDR2 YNNKEL (reference sequence). The CDR3 is CASSQERADTSKGTDTQYF. The CDR3 nucleotides are TGTGCCAGCAGCCAAGAGAGGGCCGATACTAGCAAGGGGACAGATACGCAGTATTTT.

CDR3 in amino acids: CASSEFARNNEQFF. The CDR3 DNA is TGTGCCAGCAGTGAATTTGCTAGGAACAATGAGCAGTTCTTC. The genes are TRBV2 and TRBJ2-1; D is unresolved. Germline CDR1 SNHLY, CDR2 FYNNEI. This CDR3 has 14 residues. Trimming stripped 2 bases from V and 5 bases from J, with 10 bases between. The variable domain in full, completed from reference TRBV2 and TRBJ2-1, reads EPEVTQTPSHQVTQMGQEVILRCVPISNHLYFYWYRQILGQKVEFLVSFYNNEISEKSEIFDDQFSVERPDGSNFTLKIRSTKLEDSAMYFCASSEFARNNEQFFGPGTRLTVL.

The chain employs TRBV12-3 or TRBV12-4 and TRBJ1-1, with D hard to call. V lost 4 bases and J lost 0, with 6 bases in between. The CDR3 sequence is 13 residues long. The CDR3, as DNA: TGTGCCAGCAGTTATCGTTTGAACACTGAAGCTTTCTTT. Translated, it gives CASSYRLNTEAFF.

The chain employs TRBV29-1 and TRBJ2-7, with TRBD1 as a possible D gene (5 bases). This CDR3 contains 9 residues. V dropped 6 bases and J dropped 6 bases, with 6 bases sitting between them. CDR1 and CDR2 from the germline V gene are SQVTM and ANQGSEA. CDR3 sequence (DNA): TGCAGCGTGGGGCTCGAGCAGTACTTC. Its translation: CSVGLEQYF.

V and J are TRBV12-5 and TRBJ1-3; 8 bases align to TRBD1. The CDR3 totals 16 residues. Per the germline V gene, CDR1 is LGHNT and CDR2 is FRNRAP. Trimming at V came to 2 bases and at J to 3 bases, leaving 6 bases not matched to a gene. The CDR3 DNA reads as TGTGCTAGTGGTTTGCTCCAGGGGGCTGTTGGAAACACCATATATTTT. Translation: CASGLLQGAVGNTIYF.

V and J are TRBV18 and TRBJ2-7; D perhaps matches TRBD1 (6 bases). Trimming removed 6 bases from V and 0 bases from J, with 9 bases in between. Germline V gene lookup returns CDR1 KGHSH and CDR2 LQKENI. The CDR3 spans 13 residues. The CDR3 sequence is CASSNRDSYEQYF. The CDR3 nucleotides are TGTGCCAGCTCCAACAGGGACTCCTACGAGCAGTACTTC.

V and J are TRBV7-9 and TRBJ2-7; D is perhaps TRBD1 (6 bases). Trimming removed 5 bases at V and 3 bases at J, with 17 bases between. Germline CDR1 and CDR2: SEHNR and FQNEAQ (reference sequence). The CDR3 totals 15 residues. The CDR3 sequence is CASSPGTFGSYEQYF. Written as DNA, the CDR3 is TGTGCCAGCAGCCCCGGGACATTTGGAAGCTACGAGCAGTACTTC.

The gene calls are TRBV6-2 or TRBV6-3 and TRBJ1-2; 7 nucleotides agree with TRBD1. Germline V lookup: CDR1 MNHEY, CDR2 SVGEGT. The CDR3 covers 16 residues. The ends lost 4 bases at V and 4 bases at J; junction bases unmatched: 12. CDR3 region: CASSSLPGTALYGYTF. In DNA, the CDR3 is TGTGCCAGCAGTTCCCTCCCCGGGACAGCCCTCTATGGCTACACCTTC.

The chain joins TRBV7-2 to TRBJ2-7, with 8 bases that match TRBD2. CDR3 length: 14 amino acids. The trim removed 1 base at V and 6 bases at J, leaving 5 bases unmatched. Looked up from germline, CDR1 is SGHTA and CDR2 is FQGNSA. The CDR3 sequence is CASSLGGGPAEQYF. In nucleotides, the CDR3 is TGTGCCAGCAGCTTAGGCGGGGGGCCGGCCGAGCAGTACTTC.

The rearrangement joins TRBV7-2 to TRBJ2-2; TRBD2 matches 11 bases. Trimming removed 5 bases from V and 5 bases from J; junction bases left unmatched: 7. The V gene's germline CDR1 is SGHTA and CDR2 FQGNSA. This CDR3 is built from 16 residues. DNA for the CDR3: TGTGCCAGCAGCCCAAGACTAGCGGGGAAGACCGGGGAGCTGTTTTTT. Protein product: CASSPRLAGKTGELFF.

This clone was detected once. The genes are TRBV5-6 and TRBJ1-2, with 8 bases fitting TRBD1. V lost 4 bases and J lost 2; bases outside the gene matches: 10. The CDR3 contains 16 residues. Germline loops: CDR1 SGHDT, CDR2 YYEEEE. DNA of the CDR3: TGTGCCAGCAGCCGATGGACAGGGTCGTCCAACTATGGCTACACCTTC. It specifies CASSRWTGSSNYGYTF.

The V gene is TRBV5-6, the J gene TRBJ2-2; no firm D call. CDR3 length: 15 residues. V was shortened by 2 bases and J by 2 bases, with 10 bases between the two germline ends. The V gene's germline CDR1 is SGHDT and CDR2 YYEEEE. The CDR3 sequence: CASSFPPSNTGELFF. For the CDR3, the DNA is TGTGCCAGCAGCTTTCCCCCCTCTAACACCGGGGAGCTGTTTTTT.

The chain combines TRBV7-2 with TRBJ2-7; D unclear. Per the germline V gene, CDR1 is SGHTA and CDR2 is FQGNSA. The CDR3 has 15 amino acids. Trimming removed 0 bases at V and 2 bases at J, with 11 bases between. In DNA, the CDR3 is TGTGCCAGCAGCTTAGCTGTGTACATCCCCTACGAGCAGTACTTC. This sequence encodes CASSLAVYIPYEQYF.

This chain uses TRBV7-9 with TRBJ2-7, with D perhaps matching TRBD2 (7 bases). V gave up 0 bases and J gave up 6 bases, with 15 bases separating them. The CDR3 runs to 15 residues. From germline, CDR1 is SEHNR and CDR2 FQNEAQ (reference sequence). CDR3 DNA sequence: TGTGCCAGCAGCTTAGCGGCGGGGGCGCTGACCGAGCAGTACTTC. Residues: CASSLAAGALTEQYF.

For this clone: The identical CDR3 is also encoded by other nucleotide sequences in the sample. The rearrangement uses TRBV5-1 and TRBJ2-6; D is unclear. V was trimmed by 2 bases and J by 0 bases, leaving 6 bases between them. Germline CDR1 and CDR2: SGHRS and YFSETQ. This CDR3 contains 15 residues. CDR3 sequence: CASSLGGSGANVLTF. CDR3 in DNA: TGCGCCAGCAGCTTAGGCGGCTCTGGGGCCAACGTCCTGACTTTC. Variable domain in full (rest from reference TRBV5-1 and TRBJ2-6): KAGVTQTPRYLIKTRGQQVTLSCSPISGHRSVSWYQQTPGQGLQFLFEYFSETQRNKGNFPGRFSGRQFSNSRSEMNVSTLELGDSALYLCASSLGGSGANVLTFGAGSRLTVL.

The DNA of the CDR3 is TGTGCCAGCAGCTTAACGTCCGGACAGGGAGCACCCCTCCACTTT. Translated, it gives CASSLTSGQGAPLHF. J is TRBJ1-6 and V is TRBV7-3; TRBD1 agrees at 8 bases. This CDR3 region has 15 residues. Germline CDR1 and CDR2: SGHTA and FQGTGA. Trimming cost V 0 bases and J 11 bases; bases outside gene matches: 6.

This clone was observed a single time. The chain links TRBV15 to TRBJ1-3; D is uncertain. The CDR3 covers 15 residues. Trimming took 0 bases from V and 0 from J, leaving 6 bases between them. Germline CDR1 LNHNV, CDR2 YYDKDF (reference sequence). CDR3 nucleotide sequence: TGTGCCACCAGCAGAGAGCGGTCCTCTGGAAACACCATATATTTT. It yields the protein CATSRERSSGNTIYF.

The count of this clone is one. The rearrangement links TRBV7-2 to TRBJ2-3; TRBD2 matches at 12 bases. Looked up from germline, CDR1 is SGHTA and CDR2 is FQGNSA. This CDR3 comprises 18 residues. The V gene end was trimmed by 2 bases and the J gene end by 4 bases; junction bases not matched to a gene: 10. The CDR3 DNA is TGTGCCAGCAGCTTACTGCGGGCTAGCGGGGGGGCAGCAGATACGCAGTATTTT. It specifies CASSLLRASGGAADTQYF. The full variable domain, completed using reference TRBV7-2 and TRBJ2-3, is GAGVSQSPSNKVTEKGKDVELRCDPISGHTALYWYRQSLGQGLEFLIYFQGNSAPDKSGLPSDRFSAERTGGSVSTLTIQRTQQEDSAVYLCASSLLRASGGAADTQYFGPGTRLTVL.

The V call is TRBV4-3, the J call TRBJ1-4, with TRBD1 identical over 9 bases. Looked up from germline, CDR1 is LGHNA and CDR2 is YSLEER. The junction had 10 bases not matched to a gene; V was cut back by 3 bases and J by 8 bases. The CDR3 is 16 residues long. The CDR3: CASSQALGQGQEKLFF. The DNA of the CDR3 is TGCGCCAGCAGCCAGGCCCTGGGACAGGGCCAGGAAAAACTGTTTTTT.

The chain couples TRBV18 to TRBJ2-7; TRBD1 aligns across 7 bases. CDR3 length: 13 residues. After removal of 6 bases from V and 3 bases from J, the junction contained 5 bases not matched to a gene. CDR1 and CDR2 from the germline V gene are KGHSH and LQKENI. The CDR3 here is CASSPDRVYEQYF. As DNA, the CDR3 is TGTGCCAGCTCCCCTGACAGGGTCTACGAGCAGTACTTC.

The chain is built from TRBV27 and TRBJ2-3; D call uncertain. In germline, CDR1 is MNHEY, CDR2 SMNVEV (reference sequence). The CDR3 consists of 15 residues. Between the trimmed V and J ends, which lost 1 base and 2 bases, there was a span of 10 bases. The DNA of the CDR3 is TGTGCCAGCAGTTTATTGGGCACCGACACAGATACGCAGTATTTT. Its protein product is CASSLLGTDTDTQYF.